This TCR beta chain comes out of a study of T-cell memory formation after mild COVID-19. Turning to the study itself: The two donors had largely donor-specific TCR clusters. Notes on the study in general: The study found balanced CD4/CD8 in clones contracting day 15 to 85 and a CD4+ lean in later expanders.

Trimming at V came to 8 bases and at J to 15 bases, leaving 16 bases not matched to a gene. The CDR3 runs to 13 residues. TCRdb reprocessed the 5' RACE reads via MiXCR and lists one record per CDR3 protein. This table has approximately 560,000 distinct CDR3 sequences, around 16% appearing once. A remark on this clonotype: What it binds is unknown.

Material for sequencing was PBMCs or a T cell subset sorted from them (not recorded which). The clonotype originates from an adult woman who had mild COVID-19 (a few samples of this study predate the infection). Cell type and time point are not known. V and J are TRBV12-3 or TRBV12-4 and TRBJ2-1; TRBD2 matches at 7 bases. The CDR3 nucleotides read TGTGCCAGCCAGCCAGCGGGATCCCCTCCGGGGTTCTTC. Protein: CASQPAGSPPGFF.